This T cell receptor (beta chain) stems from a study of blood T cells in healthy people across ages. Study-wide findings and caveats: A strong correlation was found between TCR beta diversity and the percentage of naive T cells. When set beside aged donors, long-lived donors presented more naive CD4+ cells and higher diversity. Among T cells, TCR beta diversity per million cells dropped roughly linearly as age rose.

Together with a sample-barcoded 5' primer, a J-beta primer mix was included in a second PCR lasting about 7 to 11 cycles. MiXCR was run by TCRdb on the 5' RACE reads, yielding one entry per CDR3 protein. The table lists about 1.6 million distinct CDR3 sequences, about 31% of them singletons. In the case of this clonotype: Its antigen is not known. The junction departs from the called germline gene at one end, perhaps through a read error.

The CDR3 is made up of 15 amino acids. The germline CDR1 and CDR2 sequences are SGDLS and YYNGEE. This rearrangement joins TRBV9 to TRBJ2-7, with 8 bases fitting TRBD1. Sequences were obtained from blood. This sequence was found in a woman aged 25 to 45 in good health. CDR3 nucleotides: TGTGTCAGCAGCGTAACTACAGGGGGTTTCTACGAGCAGTACTTC. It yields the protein CVSSVTTGGFYEQYF.